This T cell receptor beta chain was profiled in a study of cytomegalovirus exposure and HLA in healthy donors. Study information: Falling in the Caucasian-associated ancestry cluster were approximately 84% of 398 genotyped donors.

Notes on the study in general: The HLA-A and HLA-B alleles of most subjects were reportedly predicted accurately from TCR beta sequences.

About this clone itself: What it binds is unknown. Distinct nucleotide sequences in the sample also encode this CDR3.

Germline-derived CDR1 and CDR2 are SGHRS and YFSETQ. CDR3 length equals 16 residues. The J segment lost 2 bases and the V segment lost 4 bases, leaving 9 bases of the junction unmatched. The PCR employed 60 Vbeta primers together with 13 Jbeta primers. Here immunoSEQ multiplex PCR was the method, and the copy in TCRdb shows in-frame clones only, minus some. In the table there are some 150,000 clones, 65% to 85% of which are singletons. The specimen sequenced was PBMCs. The TCR was taken from a man aged 55 to 70 in good health and CMV-seronegative. The gene calls are TRBV5-1 and TRBJ2-5, with 9 positions matching TRBD1. The DNA of the CDR3 is TGCGCCAGCAGCCCACAACAGGGGGCCCTTCAAGAGACCCAGTACTTC. It translates to CASSPQQGALQETQYF.